This TCR beta chain was captured by sequencing in a study of T cells in localized non-small cell lung cancer. The data were produced by immunoSEQ multiplex PCR, yet TCRdb's version contains in-frame clones alone and is incomplete. The sample includes 75,000 to 80,000 clones, roughly 91% of them seen just once. Trimming removed 5 bases from V and 3 bases from J, with 16 bases in between. Germline assignment: CDR1 SEHNR and CDR2 FQNEAQ (reference sequence). The CDR3 extends over 15 amino acids. Study-wide results and caveats: Among blood samples, higher T cell density accompanied longer overall survival.

With regard to this clone: The antigen remains unidentified.

The sequence came from a woman aged 35 to 75 with stage I squamous cell lung carcinoma. The J gene is TRBJ1-2, the V gene TRBV7-9; D gene unclear. The sequencing here drew on peripheral blood, taken before any cancer treatment. CDR3 nucleotide sequence: TGTGCCAGCAGCCGTTCCCGAGCAGAGGACTATGGCTACACCTTC. Protein: CASSRSRAEDYGYTF.